These T cell receptor beta chains were read from a single sample in a study of shared clonotypes between healthy human individuals. Generated by immunoSEQ multiplex PCR, the TCRdb table keeps only in-frame clones and is missing some. The sample consists of 400,000 or so clones, roughly 96% of them appearing once. The sequencing sample was made of memory CD8+ T cells sorted from blood. Receptors originate from a man aged 30 to 39 in good health. CDR3s include the opening cysteine and the closing phenylalanine or tryptophan.

V	J	CDR3
TRBV7-9	TRBJ1-1	CASSLDLDSMNTEAFF
TRBV28	TRBJ2-4	CASGTGDSLAKNIQYF
TRBV19	TRBJ2-1	CASSPLAGGPYNEQFF
TRBV5-5	TRBJ2-3	CASSLAGTDTQYF
TRBV2	TRBJ1-5	CASSARYSNQPQHF
TRBV6-1	TRBJ1-1	CASSDMGWGNTEAFF
TRBV5-8	TRBJ1-5	CASSSDSRNQPQHF
TRBV18	TRBJ2-3	CASSPGIPDTQYF
TRBV21-1	TRBJ2-7	CASSPGLAAYEQYF
TRBV29-1	TRBJ1-2	CSVEEGYRGYTF
TRBV9	TRBJ2-2	CASSVPPGGVTGELFF
TRBV29-1	TRBJ1-1	CSVVRLEAFF
TRBV30	TRBJ2-7	CAWSDNYEQYF
TRBV4-1	TRBJ2-1	CASKLAGGLHNEQFF
TRBV2	TRBJ2-1	CASSAQYNEQFF
TRBV27	TRBJ2-5	CASSFRRASETQYF
TRBV29-1	TRBJ2-1	CSVEDLTVSSYNEQFF
TRBV28	TRBJ2-3	CASSSSGSTDTQYF
TRBV9	TRBJ1-2	CASSVDTGYGYTF
TRBV2	TRBJ2-3	CASSPQSGRARDTQYF
TRBV15	TRBJ2-3	CATSTNPTLAGLTDTQYF
TRBV15	TRBJ2-1	CATSRDGREGLGNEQFF
TRBV11-2	TRBJ1-4	CASSSPTGGGEKLFF
TRBV19	TRBJ2-7	CASSMPGLGPYEQYF
TRBV5-1	TRBJ2-3	CASSLGGTDTQYF
TRBV11-1	TRBJ2-5	CASSRTGGVQETQYF
TRBV6-1	TRBJ1-3	CASASRYRGNTIYF
TRBV6-1	TRBJ2-3	CASSEGLFDSTDTQYF
TRBV19	TRBJ2-2	CASSHRVTGELFF
TRBV9	TRBJ1-5	CASSRDRGFQPQHF
TRBV4-2	TRBJ1-4	CASSQERGGNEKLFF
TRBV6-1	TRBJ2-7	CASSGKSRGDYEQYF
TRBV5-4	TRBJ2-2	CASSLGVASGRKVGTGELFF
TRBV30	TRBJ2-3	CAWKTPRRKLSGWADTQYF
TRBV10-3	TRBJ1-2	CAIRGQGGYTF
TRBV6-5	TRBJ2-1	CASSYQDNNEQFF